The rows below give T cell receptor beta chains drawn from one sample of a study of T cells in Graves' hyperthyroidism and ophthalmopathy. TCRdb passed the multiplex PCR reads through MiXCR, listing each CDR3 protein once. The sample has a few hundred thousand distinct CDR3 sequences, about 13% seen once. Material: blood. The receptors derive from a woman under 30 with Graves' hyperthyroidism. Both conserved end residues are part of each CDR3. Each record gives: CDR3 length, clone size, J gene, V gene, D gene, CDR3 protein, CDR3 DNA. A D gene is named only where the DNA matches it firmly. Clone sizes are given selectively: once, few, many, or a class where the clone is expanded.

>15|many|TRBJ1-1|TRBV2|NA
CASSESWPANTEAFF
TGTGCCAGCAGTGAATCGTGGCCAGCGAACACTGAAGCTTTCTTT
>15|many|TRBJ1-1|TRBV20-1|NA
CSARDGGGRNTEAFF
TGCAGTGCTAGAGATGGGGGGGGACGGAACACTGAAGCTTTCTTT
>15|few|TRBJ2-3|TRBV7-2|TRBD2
CASTALGLATDTQYF
TGTGCCAGCACCGCCCTTGGACTAGCTACAGATACGCAGTATTTT
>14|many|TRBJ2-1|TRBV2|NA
CASSLGELDNEQFF
TGTGCCAGCAGTCTAGGTGAGCTAGACAATGAGCAGTTCTTC
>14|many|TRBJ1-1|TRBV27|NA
CASSLRGASTEAFF
TGTGCCAGCAGTTTACGCGGGGCATCAACTGAAGCTTTCTTT
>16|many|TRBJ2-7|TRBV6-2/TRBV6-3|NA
CASSSWGRDIFVEQYF
TGTGCCAGCAGTTCCTGGGGCCGGGACATCTTCGTCGAGCAGTACTTC
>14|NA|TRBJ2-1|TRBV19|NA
CASSTGSGLNEQFF
TGTGCCAGTAGTACTGGGAGCGGACTCAATGAGCAGTTCTTC
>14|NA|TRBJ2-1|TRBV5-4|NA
CASKLVGGLDEQFF
TGTGCCAGCAAACTAGTGGGGGGCCTAGATGAGCAGTTCTTC
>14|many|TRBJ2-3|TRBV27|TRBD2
CASSLYGGTDTQYF
TGTGCCAGCAGTTTATACGGGGGGACAGATACGCAGTATTTT
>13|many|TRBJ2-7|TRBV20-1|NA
CSERPGASYEQYF
TGCAGTGAGAGGCCGGGGGCGAGCTACGAGCAGTACTTC
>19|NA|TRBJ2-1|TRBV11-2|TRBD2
CASSLRLGLAGESYNEQFF
TGTGCCAGCAGCTTAAGGTTGGGACTAGCGGGAGAGTCCTACAATGAGCAGTTCTTC
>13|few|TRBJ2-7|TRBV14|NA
CASSPWTEYEQYF
TGTGCCAGCAGCCCGTGGACAGAATACGAGCAGTACTTC
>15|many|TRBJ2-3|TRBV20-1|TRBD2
CSASPLAGTTDTQYF
TGCAGTGCTAGCCCCCTAGCGGGAACCACAGATACGCAGTATTTT
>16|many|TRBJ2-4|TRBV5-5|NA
CASSLRDIYPGDIQYF
TGTGCCAGCAGCCTCCGGGACATTTACCCTGGGGACATTCAGTACTTC
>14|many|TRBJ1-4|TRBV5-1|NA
CASSSGVSNEKLFF
TGCGCCAGCAGCTCTGGGGTGTCGAATGAAAAACTGTTTTTT
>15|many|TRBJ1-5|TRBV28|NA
CASSLGGAANQPQHF
TGTGCCAGCAGTTTGGGCGGGGCGGCTAATCAGCCCCAGCATTTT
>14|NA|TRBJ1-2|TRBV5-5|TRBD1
CASSSSTGGIGYTF
TGTGCCAGCAGCTCATCGACAGGGGGCATCGGCTACACCTTC
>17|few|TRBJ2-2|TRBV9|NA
CASSVGVRAPNTGELFF
TGTGCCAGCAGCGTAGGCGTCAGGGCTCCGAACACCGGGGAGCTGTTTTTT
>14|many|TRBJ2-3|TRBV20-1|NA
CSAWSGSYTDTQYF
TGCAGTGCTTGGTCGGGCAGCTACACAGATACGCAGTATTTT
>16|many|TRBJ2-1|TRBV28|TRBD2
CASSFGGGGTYNEQFF
TGTGCCAGCAGTTTCGGTGGGGGGGGGACCTACAATGAGCAGTTCTTC
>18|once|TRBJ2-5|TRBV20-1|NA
CSARDMLGGGGPQETQYF
TGCAGTGCTAGAGATATGTTAGGAGGAGGCGGACCTCAAGAGACCCAGTACTTC
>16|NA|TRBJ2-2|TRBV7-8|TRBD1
CASSDRVVTGTGELFF
TGTGCCAGCAGTGACAGGGTAGTAACGGGCACCGGGGAGCTGTTTTTT
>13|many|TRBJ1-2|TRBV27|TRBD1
CASTAGTDYGYTF
TGTGCCAGCACCGCCGGGACAGACTATGGCTACACCTTC
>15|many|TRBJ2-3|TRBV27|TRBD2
CASSFRREGADTQYF
TGTGCCAGCAGTTTCCGGAGGGAGGGTGCGGATACGCAGTATTTT
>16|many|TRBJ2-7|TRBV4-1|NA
CASSQLLRGTENEQYF
TGCGCCAGCAGCCAACTATTGCGCGGGACCGAGAACGAGCAGTACTTC
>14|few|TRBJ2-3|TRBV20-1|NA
CSAPLRGLRDTQYF
TGCAGTGCTCCGCTGCGGGGGCTTAGAGATACGCAGTATTTT
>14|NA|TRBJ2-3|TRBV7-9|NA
CASSSGLLTDTQYF
TGTGCCAGCTCCTCGGGACTTCTCACAGATACGCAGTATTTT
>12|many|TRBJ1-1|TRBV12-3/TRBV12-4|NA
CASSFRYTEAFF
TGTGCCAGCAGTTTCCGATACACTGAAGCTTTCTTT
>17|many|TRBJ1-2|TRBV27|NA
CASSLWSRGNEEYGYTF
TGTGCCAGCAGTTTATGGAGCAGGGGAAACGAGGAATATGGCTACACCTTC
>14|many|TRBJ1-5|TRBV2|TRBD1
CASDKTGSNQPQHF
TGTGCCAGCGACAAGACAGGGAGCAATCAGCCCCAGCATTTT
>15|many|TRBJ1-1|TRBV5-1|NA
CASSLYGTANTEAFF
TGCGCCAGCAGCTTGTATGGGACGGCGAACACTGAAGCTTTCTTT
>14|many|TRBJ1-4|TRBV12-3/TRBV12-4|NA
CASSFAGYEGKLFF
TGTGCCAGCAGTTTTGCGGGGTATGAGGGAAAACTGTTTTTT
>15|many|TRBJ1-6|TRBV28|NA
CASSLVRGVWGPLHF
TGTGCCAGCAGTTTAGTGAGGGGTGTTTGGGGACCCCTCCACTTT
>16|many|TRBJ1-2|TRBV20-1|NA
CSARVREGSPNYGYTF
TGCAGTGCTAGAGTCAGGGAGGGGAGTCCTAACTATGGCTACACCTTC
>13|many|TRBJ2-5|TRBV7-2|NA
CASSRQAQETQYF
TGTGCCAGCAGCCGACAGGCCCAAGAGACCCAGTACTTC
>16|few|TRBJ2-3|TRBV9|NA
CASSVAPSPGSDTQYF
TGTGCCAGCAGCGTAGCTCCTAGTCCTGGCTCAGATACGCAGTATTTT